This record covers a single T cell receptor beta chain. The CDR3 contains 15 residues. Germline CDR1 and CDR2: MGHRA and YSYEKL. Trimming removed 7 bases from V and 6 bases from J, with 19 bases in between. This sample is part of a study of T cells after yellow fever vaccination. TCRdb processed the 5' RACE reads anew with MiXCR; each CDR3 protein has one entry. The sample consists of under 550,000 distinct CDR3 sequences, roughly 22% of them appearing once. This clonotype originated in a man younger than 35 who received the YFV17D yellow fever vaccine. The chain couples TRBV4-1 to TRBJ1-5, with D perhaps matching TRBD1 (6 bases). Sequencing used PBMCs, obtained approximately 22 days after the first yellow fever vaccination. The CDR3, as DNA: TGCGCCAGCAACGAAGGTTGGGGGCTCGGTCAGCCCCAGCATTTT. It codes for CASNEGWGLGQPQHF.